Sequencing of this TCR beta chain was carried out in a study of T-cell memory formation after mild COVID-19 (dated by TCRdb to the early 2020s). General notes on the study: TCR sequence clusters from the two donors were largely donor specific. In two donors, T-cell clones that expanded and contracted after mild COVID-19 were tracked by sequencing TCRalpha and TCRbeta repertoires over time. Two young, previously healthy adult volunteers made up the cohort, one male and one female. Summary of the overall study and its limitations: Only two mild cases were covered by the study, and larger cohorts that include severe cases with pre-infection samples were considered necessary. SARS-CoV-2 specificity was not confirmed for the second-wave clones peaking on day 37. Clones that contracted from day 15 to 85 showed balanced CD4/CD8 phenotypes, whereas a second wave of clones that expanded from day 15 to 37 leaned towards CD4+. Some responding clones were found in pre-infection memory, which suggests that pre-existing cross-reactive memory T cells took part in the SARS-CoV-2 response. Contracting CD4+ clones appeared mostly in the CM and EM memory subsets, whereas CD8+ clones were enriched in EMRA.

PBMCs were isolated by Ficoll-Paque density gradient centrifugation. This clonotype came up many times. Its antigen specificity is not known. No clone much larger than this one lies a single base away; base qualities are absent. Data came from an Illumina NovaSeq 6000. cDNA libraries for TCRalpha and TCRbeta were prepared by 5'RACE using constant-segment primers, with sample barcodes and unique molecular identifiers added. Trizol reagent was used to extract RNA from every sample. Libraries were amplified in two PCR steps, with a second sample barcode and Illumina TruSeq adapters added in the second step. Sequencing of the libraries was done on an Illumina NovaSeq, producing 2 x 150 bp paired-end reads. Turning to the authors' computational methods: Demultiplexing of reads and collapsing into UMI-guided consensus sequences were performed with migec v1.2.7. Using mixcr v2.1.11, UMI consensuses were aligned to TRA and TRB V and J templates and then assembled into clonotypes. A clonotype was counted as expanded or contracted only if both edgeR and NoisET called the change significant, with noise models trained on biological replicates. For edgeR calls, the cutoffs were a false discovery rate-adjusted p below 0.01 and a log2 fold-change threshold of 1. PCA with hierarchical clustering of max-normalized trajectories of the 1000 most abundant clonotypes was used as exploratory dynamics analysis. Separately sequenced CD4+ and CD8+ repertoires were used to assign a CD4 or CD8 phenotype to each responding clone. TCRdb handled the public reads itself, with Q25 trimming in fastp and clone calling in MiXCR, and kept productive beta chains. Every CDR3 protein is listed once, alongside the most common genes and DNA of its rows. These V and J calls rely on TCRdb rather than the paper's analysis. The sample profile shows roughly 240,000 distinct CDR3 sequences; 15% of them were found once. Under 2.5% of the sample belongs to the ten largest clones.

V is reduced by 4 bases and J by 1 base, leaving a spacing of 11 bases between them. The CDR3 holds 15 amino acids from the cysteine to the phenylalanine. CDR3 DNA is the only sequence kept; it has 45 bases, read in frame from the first base. The germline V gene supplies CDR1 SGHRS and CDR2 YFSETQ. Sequencing used PBMCs or a T cell subset sorted from them (not recorded which). The chain links TRBV5-1 with TRBJ2-2; there is no confident call for the D gene. The TCR sequence derives from an adult woman who had mild COVID-19 (a few samples of this study predate the infection). The sample titles of this study are shuffled in the database, so cell type and time point are left out; the donor was told from shared clones. The CDR3 has the sequence CASSPFSGNTGELFF. The DNA is TGCGCCAGCAGCCCGTTTTCAGGGAACACCGGGGAGCTGTTTTTT.